This T cell receptor (beta chain) was recovered during a study of identical twins. In this sample, this clonotype turned up many times. A universal primer binding site was introduced by template switching. The final cDNA contained unique molecular identifiers. TCRdb re-analysed the 5' RACE reads in MiXCR, keeping a single row per CDR3 protein. This table has approximately 150,000 distinct CDR3 sequences, 3.5% appearing once. Source material: memory T cells sorted from blood. The sequence derives from a man younger than 30 in good health.

The CDR3 DNA reads TGTGCCAGCAGCTCCGGACTAGCGGGAGGCTTTTACAATGAGCAGTTCTTC. Amino acids: CASSSGLAGGFYNEQFF. This chain connects TRBV11-2 to TRBJ2-1, with 14 nucleotides matching TRBD2. V gave up 4 bases and J gave up 4 bases; unmatched junction bases: 6. Germline V gene data show CDR1 as SGHAT and CDR2 as FQNNGV. This CDR3 has 17 residues.